The T cell receptor (beta chain) under discussion was sequenced for a study of cytomegalovirus exposure and HLA in healthy donors. Notes on the study in general: Among TCR sequences, most were rare, though some public TCRs appeared in many donors.

A note on this clone: Its matching antigen is unknown.

The ends lost 2 bases at V and 2 bases at J; junction bases unmatched: 3. This CDR3 comprises 14 residues. Germline CDR1 reads SEHNR; CDR2 reads FQNEAQ (reference sequence). This table comes from immunoSEQ multiplex PCR, and its TCRdb copy is limited to in-frame clones, with some not included. The sample lists about 110,000 clones, around nine tenths occurring once. The rearrangement joins TRBV7-9 to TRBJ2-7; 7 bases agree with TRBD1. The sequence came from a woman aged 25 to 39 in good health and CMV-seropositive. The sequencing input was PBMCs. The CDR3, as DNA: TGTGCCAGCAGCTTAAACACAGGGGCCTACGAGCAGTACTTC. Its protein is CASSLNTGAYEQYF.